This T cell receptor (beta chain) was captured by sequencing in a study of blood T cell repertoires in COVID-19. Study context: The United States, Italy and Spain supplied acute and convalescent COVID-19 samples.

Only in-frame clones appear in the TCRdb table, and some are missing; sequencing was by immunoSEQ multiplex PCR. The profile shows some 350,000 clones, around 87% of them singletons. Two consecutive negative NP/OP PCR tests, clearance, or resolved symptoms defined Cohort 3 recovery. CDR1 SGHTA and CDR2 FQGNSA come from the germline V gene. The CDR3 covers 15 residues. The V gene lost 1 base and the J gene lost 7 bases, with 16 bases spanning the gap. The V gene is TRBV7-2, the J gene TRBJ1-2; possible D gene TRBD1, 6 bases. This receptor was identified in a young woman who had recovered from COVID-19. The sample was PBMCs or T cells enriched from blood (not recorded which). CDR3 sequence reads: CASSLDGRTEGGYTF. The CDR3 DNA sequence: TGTGCCAGCAGCTTAGACGGGAGGACAGAAGGTGGCTACACCTTC.